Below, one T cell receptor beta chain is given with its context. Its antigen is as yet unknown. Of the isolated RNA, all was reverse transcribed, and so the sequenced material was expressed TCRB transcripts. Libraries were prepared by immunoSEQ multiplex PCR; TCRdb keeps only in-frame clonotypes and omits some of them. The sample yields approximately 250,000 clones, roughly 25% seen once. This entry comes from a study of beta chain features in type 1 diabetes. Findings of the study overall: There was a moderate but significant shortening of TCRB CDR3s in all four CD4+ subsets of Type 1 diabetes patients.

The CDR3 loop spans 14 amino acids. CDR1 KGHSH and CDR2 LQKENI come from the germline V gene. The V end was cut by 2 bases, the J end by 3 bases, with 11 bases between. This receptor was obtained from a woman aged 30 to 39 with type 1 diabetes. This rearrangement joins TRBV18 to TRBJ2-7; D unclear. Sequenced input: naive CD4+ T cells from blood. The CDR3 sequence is CASSPETTFYEQYF. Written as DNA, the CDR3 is TGTGCCAGCTCACCAGAGACAACCTTCTACGAGCAGTACTTC. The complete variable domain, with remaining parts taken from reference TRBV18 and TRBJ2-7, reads NAGVMQNPRHLVRRRGQEARLRCSPMKGHSHVYWYRQLPEEGLKFMVYLQKENIIDESGMPKERFSAEFPKEGPSILRIQQVVRGDSAAYFCASSPETTFYEQYFGPGTRLTVT.